The subject of this entry is one T cell receptor beta chain. The antigen remains unidentified. Method: immunoSEQ multiplex PCR; TCRdb's copy keeps in-frame clones and lacks some. The sample holds roughly 68,000 clones; around 93% are singletons and the top ten take around 1.1%. CDR3 size: 14 residues. Germline V gene sequence: CDR1 MRHNA, CDR2 SNTAGT. The V end lost 0 bases, the J end lost 6 bases, and 8 bases lay between the germline ends. These data are taken from a study of OX40 agonist ivuxolimab in advanced cancers. Study-wide background: Patients received ivuxolimab, an agonistic anti-OX40 (CD134) antibody. Whole-study findings and limits: Among T cells, CD8+ cells averaged more expanded clones than CD4+ cells.

Sampling times: baseline, cycle 4 day 1, cycle 7 day 1. The chain carries TRBV6-4 and TRBJ2-2, with D perhaps assigned TRBD1 or TRBD2 (5 bases each). The sequence was obtained from an adult with an advanced solid tumor such as melanoma, head and neck, liver or kidney cancer. This specimen was CD4+ or CD8+ T cells sorted from blood, taken in a trial of the OX40 agonist ivuxolimab. The chain's CDR3 is CASSDSMGAGELFF. Written as DNA, the CDR3 is TGTGCCAGCAGTGACTCCATGGGGGCCGGGGAGCTGTTTTTT.